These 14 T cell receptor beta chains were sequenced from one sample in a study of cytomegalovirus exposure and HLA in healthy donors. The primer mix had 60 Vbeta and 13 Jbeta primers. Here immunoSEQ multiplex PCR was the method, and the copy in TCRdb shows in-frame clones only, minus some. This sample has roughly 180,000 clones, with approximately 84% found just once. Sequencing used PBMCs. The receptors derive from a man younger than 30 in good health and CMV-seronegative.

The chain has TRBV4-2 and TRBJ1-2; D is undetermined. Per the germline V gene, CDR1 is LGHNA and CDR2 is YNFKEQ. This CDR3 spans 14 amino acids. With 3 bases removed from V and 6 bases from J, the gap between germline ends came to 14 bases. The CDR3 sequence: CASSQNERLDGYTF. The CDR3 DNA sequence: TGTGCCAGCAGCCAGAATGAGCGTTTGGATGGCTACACCTTC.

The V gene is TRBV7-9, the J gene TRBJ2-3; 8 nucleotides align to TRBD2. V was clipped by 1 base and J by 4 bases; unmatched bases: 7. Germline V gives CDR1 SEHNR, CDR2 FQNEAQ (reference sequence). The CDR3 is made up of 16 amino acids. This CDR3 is CASSLGSGSIADTQYF. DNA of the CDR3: TGTGCCAGCAGCTTAGGGAGCGGGAGTATCGCAGATACGCAGTATTTT.

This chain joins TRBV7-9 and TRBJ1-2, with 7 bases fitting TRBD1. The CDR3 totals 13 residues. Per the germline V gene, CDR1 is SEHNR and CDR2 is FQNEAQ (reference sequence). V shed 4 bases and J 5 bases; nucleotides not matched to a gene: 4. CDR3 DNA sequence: TGTGCCAGCAGCTCGGACAGGAGGTATGGCTACACCTTC. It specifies CASSSDRRYGYTF.

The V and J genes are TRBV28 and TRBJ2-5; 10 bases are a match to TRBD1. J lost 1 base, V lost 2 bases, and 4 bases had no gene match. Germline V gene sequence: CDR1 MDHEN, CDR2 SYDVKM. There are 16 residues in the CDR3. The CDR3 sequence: CASSLGGTGVQETQYF. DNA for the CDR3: TGTGCCAGCAGTTTAGGCGGGACAGGGGTCCAAGAGACCCAGTACTTC.

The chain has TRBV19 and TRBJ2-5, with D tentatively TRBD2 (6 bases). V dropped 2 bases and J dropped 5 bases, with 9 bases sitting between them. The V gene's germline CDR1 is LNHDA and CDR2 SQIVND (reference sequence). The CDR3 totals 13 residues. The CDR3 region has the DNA TGTGCCAGTAGTATAAGTCTAGCGGAGACCCAGTACTTC. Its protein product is CASSISLAETQYF.

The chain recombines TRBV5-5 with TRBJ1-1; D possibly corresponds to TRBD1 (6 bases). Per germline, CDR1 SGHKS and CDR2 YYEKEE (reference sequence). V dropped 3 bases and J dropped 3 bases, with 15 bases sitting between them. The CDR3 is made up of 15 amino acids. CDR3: CASSYTGKFDTEAFF. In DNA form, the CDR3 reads TGTGCCAGCAGCTATACAGGGAAGTTTGACACTGAAGCTTTCTTT.

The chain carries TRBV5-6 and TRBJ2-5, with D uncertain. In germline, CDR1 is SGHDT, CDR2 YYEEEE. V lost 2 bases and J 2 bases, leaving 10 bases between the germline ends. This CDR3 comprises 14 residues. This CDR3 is CASSFTQEQETQYF. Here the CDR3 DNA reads TGTGCCAGCAGCTTCACCCAGGAACAAGAGACCCAGTACTTC.

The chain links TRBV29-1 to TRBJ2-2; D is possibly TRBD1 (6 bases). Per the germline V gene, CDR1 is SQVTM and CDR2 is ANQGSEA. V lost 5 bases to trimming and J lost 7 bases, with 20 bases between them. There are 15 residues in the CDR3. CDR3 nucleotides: TGCAGCGTTTTTCGGGACACAAATTCGTACGGGGAGCTGTTTTTT. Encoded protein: CSVFRDTNSYGELFF.

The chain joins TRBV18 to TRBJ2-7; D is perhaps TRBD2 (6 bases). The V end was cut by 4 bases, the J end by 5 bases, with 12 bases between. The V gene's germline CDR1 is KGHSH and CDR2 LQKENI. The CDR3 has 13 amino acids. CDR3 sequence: CASSRGTSNEQYF. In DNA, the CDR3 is TGTGCCAGCTCACGCGGGACTTCCAACGAGCAGTACTTC.

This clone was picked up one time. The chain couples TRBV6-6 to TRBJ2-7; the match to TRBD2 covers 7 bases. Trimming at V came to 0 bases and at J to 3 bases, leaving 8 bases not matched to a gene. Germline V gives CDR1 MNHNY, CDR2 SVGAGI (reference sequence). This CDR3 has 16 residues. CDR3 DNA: TGTGCCAGCAGTTACTCGAGTGTAGGGGAGGGCTACGAGCAGTACTTC. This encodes CASSYSSVGEGYEQYF.

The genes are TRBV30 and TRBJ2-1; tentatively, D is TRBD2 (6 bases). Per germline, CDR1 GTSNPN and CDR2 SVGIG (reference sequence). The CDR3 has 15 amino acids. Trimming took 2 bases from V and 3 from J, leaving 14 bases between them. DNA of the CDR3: TGTGCCTGGAGTTCTACTGGCGGGATCTACAATGAGCAGTTCTTC. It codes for CAWSSTGGIYNEQFF.

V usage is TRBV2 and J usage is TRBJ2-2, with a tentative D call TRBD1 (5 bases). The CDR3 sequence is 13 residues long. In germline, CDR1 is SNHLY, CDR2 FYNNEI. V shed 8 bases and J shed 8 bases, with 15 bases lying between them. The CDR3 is CASSQALLGELFF. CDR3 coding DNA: TGTGCCAGCTCACAGGCTCTGTTAGGGGAGCTGTTTTTT.

This chain's CDR3 is CASSLSGDNEQFF. The CDR3 DNA reads TGTGCCAGCAGCCTAAGCGGCGACAATGAGCAGTTCTTC. The J gene is TRBJ2-1, the V gene TRBV7-3, with a tentative D call TRBD2 (5 bases). Trimming removed 5 bases at V and 5 bases at J, with 10 bases between. The CDR3 runs to 13 residues. Germline lookup yields CDR1 SGHTA and CDR2 FQGTGA.

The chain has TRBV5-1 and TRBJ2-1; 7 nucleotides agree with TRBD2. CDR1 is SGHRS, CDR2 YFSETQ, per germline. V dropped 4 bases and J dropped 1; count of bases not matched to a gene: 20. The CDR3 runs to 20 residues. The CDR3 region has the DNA TGCGCCAGCAGCCCCCGAGCTACTCTAGGGACTACCATTTCCTACAATGAGCAGTTCTTC. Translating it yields CASSPRATLGTTISYNEQFF.